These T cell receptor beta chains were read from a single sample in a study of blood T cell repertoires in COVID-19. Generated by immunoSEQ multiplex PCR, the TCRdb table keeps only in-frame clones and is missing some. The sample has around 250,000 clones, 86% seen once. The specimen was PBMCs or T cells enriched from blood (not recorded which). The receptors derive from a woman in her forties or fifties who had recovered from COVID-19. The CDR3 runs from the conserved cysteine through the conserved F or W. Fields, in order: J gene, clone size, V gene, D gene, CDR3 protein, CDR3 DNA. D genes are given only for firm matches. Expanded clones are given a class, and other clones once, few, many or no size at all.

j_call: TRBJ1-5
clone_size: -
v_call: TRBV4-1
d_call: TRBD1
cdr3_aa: CASRRDRGGNQPQHF
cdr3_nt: TGCGCCAGCAGGAGGGACAGGGGAGGAAATCAGCCCCAGCATTTT

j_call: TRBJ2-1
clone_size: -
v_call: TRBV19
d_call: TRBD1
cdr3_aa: CASSRIIRTGVNEQFF
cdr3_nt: TGTGCCAGTAGCCGTATTATCAGGACAGGGGTAAATGAGCAGTTCTTC

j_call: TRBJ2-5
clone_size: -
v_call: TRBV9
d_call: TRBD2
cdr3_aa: CASSGGAGGEETQYF
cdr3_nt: TGTGCCAGCAGCGGAGGAGCGGGAGGGGAAGAGACCCAGTACTTC

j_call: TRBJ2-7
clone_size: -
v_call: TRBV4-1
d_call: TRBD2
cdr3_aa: CASSLLADSYEQYF
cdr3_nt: TGCGCCAGCAGCCTTCTAGCGGACTCCTACGAGCAGTACTTC

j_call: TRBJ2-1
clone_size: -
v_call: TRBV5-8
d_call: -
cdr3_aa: CASSLGGFGTNEQFF
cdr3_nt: TGTGCCAGCAGCTTGGGAGGATTCGGCACTAATGAGCAGTTCTTC

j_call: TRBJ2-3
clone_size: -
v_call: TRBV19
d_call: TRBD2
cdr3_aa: CASSMSRASGFSTDTQYF
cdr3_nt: TGTGCCAGTAGTATGAGCCGGGCTAGCGGGTTTAGCACAGATACGCAGTATTTT

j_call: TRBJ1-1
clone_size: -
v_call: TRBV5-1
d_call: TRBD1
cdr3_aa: CASRGQENTEAFF
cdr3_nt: TGCGCCAGCCGGGGACAGGAAAACACTGAAGCTTTCTTT

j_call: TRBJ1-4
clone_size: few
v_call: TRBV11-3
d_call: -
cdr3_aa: CASSLGHTTNEKLFF
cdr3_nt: TGTGCCAGCAGCTTAGGACACACAACTAATGAAAAACTGTTTTTT

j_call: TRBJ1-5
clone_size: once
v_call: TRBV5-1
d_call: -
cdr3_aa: CASSLELNQPQHF
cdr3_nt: TGCGCCAGCAGCTTGGAACTAAATCAGCCCCAGCATTTT

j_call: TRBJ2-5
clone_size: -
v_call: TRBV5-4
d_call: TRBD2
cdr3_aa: CASSLKRSGAEFQETQYF
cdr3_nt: TGTGCCAGCAGCTTAAAACGTAGCGGGGCCGAATTCCAAGAGACCCAGTACTTC

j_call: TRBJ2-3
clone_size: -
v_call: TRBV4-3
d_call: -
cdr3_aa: CASSQHGGRSTDTQYF
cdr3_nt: TGCGCCAGCAGCCAACACGGGGGGCGGAGCACAGATACGCAGTATTTT

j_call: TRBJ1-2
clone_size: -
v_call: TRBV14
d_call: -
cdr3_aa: CASSQEPGEPGYTF
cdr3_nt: TGTGCCAGCAGCCAAGAACCAGGGGAGCCTGGCTACACCTTC

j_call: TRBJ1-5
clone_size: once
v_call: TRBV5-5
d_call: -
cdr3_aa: CASSLEQGRNQPQHF
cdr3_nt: TGTGCCAGCAGCTTGGAACAGGGCCGCAATCAGCCCCAGCATTTT

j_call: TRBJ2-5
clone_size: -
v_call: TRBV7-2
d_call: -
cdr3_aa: CASSLGGGRETQYF
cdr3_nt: TGTGCCAGCAGCTTAGGAGGGGGAAGAGAGACCCAGTACTTC

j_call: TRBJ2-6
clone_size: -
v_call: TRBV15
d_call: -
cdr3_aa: CATSRVSGANVLTF
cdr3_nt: TGTGCCACCAGCCGGGTTTCTGGGGCCAACGTCCTGACTTTC

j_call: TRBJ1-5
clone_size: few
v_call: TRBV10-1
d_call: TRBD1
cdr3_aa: CASKRRQGISQPQHF
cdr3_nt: TGCGCCAGCAAGAGGAGACAGGGTATTTCTCAGCCCCAGCATTTT

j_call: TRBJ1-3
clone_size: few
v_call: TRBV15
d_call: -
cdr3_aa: CATSRDIGRGNTIYF
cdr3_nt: TGTGCCACCAGCAGAGATATTGGGCGTGGAAACACCATATATTTT

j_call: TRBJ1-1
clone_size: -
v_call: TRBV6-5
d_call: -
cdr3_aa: CASSYWGQPFNTEAFF
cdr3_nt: TGTGCCAGCAGTTATTGGGGGCAGCCATTTAACACTGAAGCTTTCTTT

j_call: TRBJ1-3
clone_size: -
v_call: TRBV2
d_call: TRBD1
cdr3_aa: CASSDFIWTGTGNTIYF
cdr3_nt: TGTGCCAGCAGTGATTTTATTTGGACAGGGACTGGAAACACCATATATTTT

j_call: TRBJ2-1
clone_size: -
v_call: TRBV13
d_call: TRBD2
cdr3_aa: CASRSSRGLADNEQFF
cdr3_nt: TGTGCCAGCAGATCAAGCCGCGGACTAGCGGACAATGAGCAGTTCTTC